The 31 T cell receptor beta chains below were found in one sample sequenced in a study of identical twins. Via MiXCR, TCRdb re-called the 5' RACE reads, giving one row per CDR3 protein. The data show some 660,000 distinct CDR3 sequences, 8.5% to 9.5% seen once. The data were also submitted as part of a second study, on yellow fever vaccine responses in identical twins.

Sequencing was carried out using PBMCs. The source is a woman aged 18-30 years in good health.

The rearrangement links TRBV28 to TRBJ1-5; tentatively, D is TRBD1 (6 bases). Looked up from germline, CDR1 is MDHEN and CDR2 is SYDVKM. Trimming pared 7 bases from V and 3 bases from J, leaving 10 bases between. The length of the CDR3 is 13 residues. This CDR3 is CASNGQINQPQHF. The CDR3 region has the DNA TGTGCCAGCAACGGACAGATCAATCAGCCCCAGCATTTT.

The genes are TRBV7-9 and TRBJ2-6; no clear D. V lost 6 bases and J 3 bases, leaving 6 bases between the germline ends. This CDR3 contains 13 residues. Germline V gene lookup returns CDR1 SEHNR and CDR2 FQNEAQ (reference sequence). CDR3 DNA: TGTGCCAGCAGACAAGGTGGGGCCAACGTCCTGACTTTC. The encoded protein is CASRQGGANVLTF.

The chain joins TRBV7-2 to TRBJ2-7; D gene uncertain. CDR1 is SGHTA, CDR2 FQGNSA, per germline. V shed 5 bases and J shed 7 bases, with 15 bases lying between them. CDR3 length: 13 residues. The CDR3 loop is CASSRPTIGEQYF. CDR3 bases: TGTGCCAGCAGCCGACCAACCATTGGTGAGCAGTACTTC.

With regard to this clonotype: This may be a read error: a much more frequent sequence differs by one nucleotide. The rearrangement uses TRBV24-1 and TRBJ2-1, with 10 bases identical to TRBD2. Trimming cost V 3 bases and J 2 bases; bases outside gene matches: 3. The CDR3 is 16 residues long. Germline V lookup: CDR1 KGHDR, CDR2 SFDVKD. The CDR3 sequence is CATSDVLAGTYNEQFF. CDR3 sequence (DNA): TGTGCCACCAGTGATGTACTAGCGGGGACCTACAATGAGCAGTTCTTC.

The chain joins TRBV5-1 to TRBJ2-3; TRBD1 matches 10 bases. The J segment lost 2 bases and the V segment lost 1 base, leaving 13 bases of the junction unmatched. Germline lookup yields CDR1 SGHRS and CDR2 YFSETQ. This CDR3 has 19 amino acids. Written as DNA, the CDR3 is TGCGCCAGCAGCTTGTCAATTCCGGAGGACAGGGGGTTCACAGATACGCAGTATTTT. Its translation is CASSLSIPEDRGFTDTQYF. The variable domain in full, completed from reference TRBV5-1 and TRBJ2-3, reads KAGVTQTPRYLIKTRGQQVTLSCSPISGHRSVSWYQQTPGQGLQFLFEYFSETQRNKGNFPGRFSGRQFSNSRSEMNVSTLELGDSALYLCASSLSIPEDRGFTDTQYFGPGTRLTVL.

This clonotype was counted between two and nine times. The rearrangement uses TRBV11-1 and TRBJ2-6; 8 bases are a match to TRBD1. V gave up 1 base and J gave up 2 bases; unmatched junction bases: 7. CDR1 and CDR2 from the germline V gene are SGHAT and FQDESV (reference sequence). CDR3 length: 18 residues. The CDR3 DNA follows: TGTGCCAGCAGCTTAGGGACAGGGAAAAATGCTGGGGCCAACGTCCTGACTTTC. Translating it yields CASSLGTGKNAGANVLTF.

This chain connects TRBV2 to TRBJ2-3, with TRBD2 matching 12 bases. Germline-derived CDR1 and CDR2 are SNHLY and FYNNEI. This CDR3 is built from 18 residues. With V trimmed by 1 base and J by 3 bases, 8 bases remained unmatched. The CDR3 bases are TGTGCCAGCAGTGAAGAAGGGAGACTAGCGGGAGAGACAGATACGCAGTATTTT. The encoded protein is CASSEEGRLAGETDTQYF.

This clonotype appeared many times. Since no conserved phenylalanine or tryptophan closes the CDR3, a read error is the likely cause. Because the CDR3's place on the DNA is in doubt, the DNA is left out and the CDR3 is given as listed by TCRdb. CDR3 amino acids: CSVQGTSGNFL. The gene calls are TRBV29-1 and TRBJ2-7; the table's TRBD2 call for D was not verified on the DNA. Germline CDR1 and CDR2: SQVTM and ANQGSEA. The CDR3 is 11 amino acids long, termini counted.

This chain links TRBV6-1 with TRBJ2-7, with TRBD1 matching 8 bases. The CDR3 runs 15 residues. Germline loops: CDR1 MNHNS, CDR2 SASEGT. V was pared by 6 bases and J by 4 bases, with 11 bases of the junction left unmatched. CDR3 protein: CASSRAGGSQYEQYF. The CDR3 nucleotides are TGTGCCAGCAGCCGAGCAGGGGGCAGTCAGTACGAGCAGTACTTC.

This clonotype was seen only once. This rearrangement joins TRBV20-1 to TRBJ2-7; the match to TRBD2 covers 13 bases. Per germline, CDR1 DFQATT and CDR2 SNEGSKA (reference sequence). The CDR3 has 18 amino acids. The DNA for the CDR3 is TGCTGGGCTAGAGAGGATTTCGGACTAGCGGGAGTCTCCTACGAGCAGTACTTC. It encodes CWAREDFGLAGVSYEQYF.

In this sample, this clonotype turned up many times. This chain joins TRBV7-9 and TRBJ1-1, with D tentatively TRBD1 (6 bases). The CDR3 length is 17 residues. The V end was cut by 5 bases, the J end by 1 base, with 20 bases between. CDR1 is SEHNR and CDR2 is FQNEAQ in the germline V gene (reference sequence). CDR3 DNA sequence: TGTGCCAGCAGCGACGGACAGCGAGACTGGCCGAACACTGAAGCTTTCTTT. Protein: CASSDGQRDWPNTEAFF.

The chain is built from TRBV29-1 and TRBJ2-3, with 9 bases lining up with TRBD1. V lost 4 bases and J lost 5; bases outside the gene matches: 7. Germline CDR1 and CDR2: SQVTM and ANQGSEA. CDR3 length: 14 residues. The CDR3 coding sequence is TGCAGCGTTGTAACAGGGGGCGGAGGAGATACGCAGTATTTT. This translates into CSVVTGGGGDTQYF.

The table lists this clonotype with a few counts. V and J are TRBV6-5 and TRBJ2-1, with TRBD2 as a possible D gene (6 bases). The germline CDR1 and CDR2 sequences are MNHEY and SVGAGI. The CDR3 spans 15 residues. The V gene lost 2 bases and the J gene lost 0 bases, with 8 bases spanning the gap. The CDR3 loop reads CASSYGGNSYNEQFF. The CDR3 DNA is TGTGCCAGCAGTTACGGAGGGAACTCCTACAATGAGCAGTTCTTC.

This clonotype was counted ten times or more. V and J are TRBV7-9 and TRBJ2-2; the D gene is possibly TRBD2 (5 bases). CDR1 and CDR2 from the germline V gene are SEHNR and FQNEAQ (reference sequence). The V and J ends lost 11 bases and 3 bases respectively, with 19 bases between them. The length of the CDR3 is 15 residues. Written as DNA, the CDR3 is TGTGCCGGTAACCCGACATCGGACTACACCGGGGAGCTGTTTTTT. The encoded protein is CAGNPTSDYTGELFF.

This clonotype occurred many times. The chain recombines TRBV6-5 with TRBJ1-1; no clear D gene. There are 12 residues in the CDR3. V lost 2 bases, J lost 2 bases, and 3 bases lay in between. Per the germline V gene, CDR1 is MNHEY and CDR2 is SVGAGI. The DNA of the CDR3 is TGTGCCAGCAGTTACCAAAACACTGAAGCTTTCTTT. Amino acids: CASSYQNTEAFF.

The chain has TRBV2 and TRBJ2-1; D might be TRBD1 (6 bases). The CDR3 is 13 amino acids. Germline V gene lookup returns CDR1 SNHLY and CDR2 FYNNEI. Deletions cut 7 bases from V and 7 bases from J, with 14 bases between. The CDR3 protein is CASNRNRVNEQFF. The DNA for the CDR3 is TGTGCCAGCAATCGGAACAGGGTAAATGAGCAGTTCTTC.

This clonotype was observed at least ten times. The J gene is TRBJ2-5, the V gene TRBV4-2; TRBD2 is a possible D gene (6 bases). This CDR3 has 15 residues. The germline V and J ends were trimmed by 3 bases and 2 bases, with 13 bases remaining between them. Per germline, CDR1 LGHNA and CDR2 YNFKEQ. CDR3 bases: TGTGCCAGCAGCCAGTTTCCGGGAGCTCAAGAGACCCAGTACTTC. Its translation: CASSQFPGAQETQYF.

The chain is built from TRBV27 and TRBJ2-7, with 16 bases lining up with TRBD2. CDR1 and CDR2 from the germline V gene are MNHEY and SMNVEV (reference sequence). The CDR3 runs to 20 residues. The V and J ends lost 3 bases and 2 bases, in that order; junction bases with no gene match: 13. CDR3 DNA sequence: TGTGCCAGCAGTTTCTCGCCACCAAGGGGACTAGCGGGAGGGGCCTACGAGCAGTACTTC. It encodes CASSFSPPRGLAGGAYEQYF.

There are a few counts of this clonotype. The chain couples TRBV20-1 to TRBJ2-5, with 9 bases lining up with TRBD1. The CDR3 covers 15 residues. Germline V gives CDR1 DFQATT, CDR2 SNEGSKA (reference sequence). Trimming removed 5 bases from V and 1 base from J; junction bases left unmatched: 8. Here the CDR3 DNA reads TGCAGTGCTGGGGGGACAGGGAGGATCCAAGAGACCCAGTACTTC. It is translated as CSAGGTGRIQETQYF.

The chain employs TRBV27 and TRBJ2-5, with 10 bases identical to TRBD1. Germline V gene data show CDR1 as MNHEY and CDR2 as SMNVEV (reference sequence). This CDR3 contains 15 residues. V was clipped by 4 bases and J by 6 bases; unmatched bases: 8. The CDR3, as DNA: TGTGCCAGCAGTTCTCCGGGACAGGGGTGGAAGACCCAGTACTTC. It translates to CASSSPGQGWKTQYF.

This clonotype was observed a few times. CDR3 protein: CASSQGISTGELFF. CDR3 bases: TGTGCCAGCAGCCAGGGAATCAGCACCGGGGAGCTGTTTTTT. This chain connects TRBV3-1 to TRBJ2-2; D is unclear. This CDR3 region has 14 residues. In germline, CDR1 is LGHDT, CDR2 YNNKEL (reference sequence). V lost 3 bases to trimming and J lost 4 bases, with 9 bases between them. Together with reference TRBV3-1 and TRBJ2-2, the CDR3 gives the full variable domain: DTAVSQTPKYLVTQMGNDKSIKCEQNLGHDTMYWYKQDSKKFLKIMFSYNNKELIINETVPNRFSPKSPDKAHLNLHINSLELGDSAVYFCASSQGISTGELFFGEGSRLTVL.

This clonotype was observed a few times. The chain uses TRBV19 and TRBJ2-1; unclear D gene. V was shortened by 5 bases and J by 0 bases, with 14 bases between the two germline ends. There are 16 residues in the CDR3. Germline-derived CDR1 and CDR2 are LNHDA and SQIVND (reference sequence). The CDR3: CASSPQDRSSYNEQFF. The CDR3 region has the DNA TGTGCCAGTAGTCCCCAAGACCGTAGCTCCTACAATGAGCAGTTCTTC.

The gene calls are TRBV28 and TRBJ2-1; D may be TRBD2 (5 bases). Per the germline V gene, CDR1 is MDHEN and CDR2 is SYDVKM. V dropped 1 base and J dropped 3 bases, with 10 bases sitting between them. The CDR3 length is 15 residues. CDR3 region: CASSLYLAGYNEQFF. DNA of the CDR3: TGTGCCAGCAGTTTATATCTAGCCGGCTACAATGAGCAGTTCTTC.

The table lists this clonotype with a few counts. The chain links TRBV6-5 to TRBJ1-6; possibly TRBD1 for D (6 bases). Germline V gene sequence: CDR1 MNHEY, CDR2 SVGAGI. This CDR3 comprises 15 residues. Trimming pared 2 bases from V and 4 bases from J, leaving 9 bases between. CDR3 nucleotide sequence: TGTGCCAGCAGTTACAGGGGGGAGTATAATTCACCCCTCCACTTT. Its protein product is CASSYRGEYNSPLHF.

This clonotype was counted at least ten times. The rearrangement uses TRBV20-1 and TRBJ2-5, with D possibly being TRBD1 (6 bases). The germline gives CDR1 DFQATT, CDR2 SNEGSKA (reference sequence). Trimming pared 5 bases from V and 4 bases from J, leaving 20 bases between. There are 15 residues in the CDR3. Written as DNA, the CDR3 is TGCAGTGCTCCCCCAGGGGATTTTAGCGCAGAGACCCAGTACTTC. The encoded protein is CSAPPGDFSAETQYF.

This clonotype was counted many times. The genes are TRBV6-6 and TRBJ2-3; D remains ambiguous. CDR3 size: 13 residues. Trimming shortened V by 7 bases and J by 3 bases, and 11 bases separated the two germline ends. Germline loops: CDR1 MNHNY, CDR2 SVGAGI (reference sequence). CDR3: CASTLGNTDTQYF. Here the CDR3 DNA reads TGTGCCAGCACGCTAGGGAATACAGATACGCAGTATTTT.

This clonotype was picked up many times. The CDR3 region is CASSHLGEQYF. The CDR3 bases are TGTGCCAGCAGCCACCTCGGGGAGCAGTACTTC. The chain couples TRBV3-1 to TRBJ2-7; D not certain. The germline V gene encodes CDR1 LGHDT and CDR2 YNNKEL (reference sequence). V lost 3 bases to trimming and J lost 7 bases, with 7 bases between them. This CDR3 region has 11 residues.

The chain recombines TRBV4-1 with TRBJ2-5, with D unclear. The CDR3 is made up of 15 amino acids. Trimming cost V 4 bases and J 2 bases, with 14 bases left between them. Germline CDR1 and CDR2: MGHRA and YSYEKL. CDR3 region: CASSRALSTQETQYF. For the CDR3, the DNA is TGCGCCAGCAGCCGAGCACTGAGTACTCAAGAGACCCAGTACTTC.

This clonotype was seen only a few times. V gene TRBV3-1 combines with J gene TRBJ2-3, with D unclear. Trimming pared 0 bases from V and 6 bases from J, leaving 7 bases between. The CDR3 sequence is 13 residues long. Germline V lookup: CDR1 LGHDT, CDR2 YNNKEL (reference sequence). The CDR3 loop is CASSQDPYDTQYF. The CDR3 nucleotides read TGTGCCAGCAGCCAAGATCCGTACGATACGCAGTATTTT.

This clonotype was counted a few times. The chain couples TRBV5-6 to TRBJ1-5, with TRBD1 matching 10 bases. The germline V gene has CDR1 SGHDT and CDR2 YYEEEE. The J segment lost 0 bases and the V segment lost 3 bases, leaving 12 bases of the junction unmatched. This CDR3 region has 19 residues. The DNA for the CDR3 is TGTGCCAGCAGCTCGGGACAGGGGCGATCTCCTTATAGCAATCAGCCCCAGCATTTT. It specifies CASSSGQGRSPYSNQPQHF.

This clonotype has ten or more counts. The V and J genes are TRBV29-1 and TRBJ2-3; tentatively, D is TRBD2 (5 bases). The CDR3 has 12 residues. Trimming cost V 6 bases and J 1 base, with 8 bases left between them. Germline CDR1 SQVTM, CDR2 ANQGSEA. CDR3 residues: CSVQEGTDTQYF. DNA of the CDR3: TGCAGCGTCCAGGAGGGCACAGATACGCAGTATTTT.